This entry concerns a single T cell receptor (beta chain). TCRdb keeps only in-frame clones here, not all; method: immunoSEQ multiplex PCR. The repertoire holds tens of thousands of clones, with roughly 90% as singletons. The CDR3 contains 15 residues. Germline-derived CDR1 and CDR2 are SGHDT and YYEEEE. V lost 4 bases to trimming and J lost 4 bases, with 14 bases between them. Noted time point: new active TB diagnosis, blood taken before or within 7 days of starting treatment. These data belong to a study of T cells in tuberculosis. The receptor was isolated from an adult with tuberculosis. Sequencing was performed on PBMCs, taken at tuberculosis diagnosis. The chain couples TRBV5-6 to TRBJ1-4; D gene unclear. The CDR3 DNA reads TGTGCCAGCAGCCCCAGCGGGAAAATTAATGAAAAACTGTTTTTT. It specifies CASSPSGKINEKLFF.